This T cell receptor beta chain was recovered during a study of T cell responses to AZD1222 COVID-19 vaccine. Germline lookup yields CDR1 WSHSY and CDR2 SAAADI. The CDR3 runs to 15 residues. The ends lost 6 bases at V and 7 bases at J; junction bases unmatched: 9. This table comes from immunoSEQ multiplex PCR, and its TCRdb copy is limited to in-frame clones, with some not included. The sample holds fewer than 40,000 clones, 80% to 90% seen once. This chain connects TRBV10-2 to TRBJ2-1; TRBD1 matches at 10 bases. This clonotype originated in an adult who received the MenACWY meningococcal vaccine as a control. Sequencing used peripheral blood, obtained 28 days after the second dose of the MenACWY control vaccine. In nucleotides, the CDR3 is TGCGCCAGCAGGCGCTGGGGGACAGGGGAGAATGAGCAGTTCTTC. It translates to CASRRWGTGENEQFF.